This T cell receptor (beta chain) was sequenced for a study of identical twins (dated by TCRdb to about 2016). In terms of the full investigation: To test whether fetal clonotypes persist, the study used deep sequencing on TCR alpha and beta repertoires from monozygotic twins, unrelated adults of various ages, and cord blood. To rule out contamination, replicate twin experiments were performed at different times with different library preparation protocols.

V is clipped by 4 bases and J by 4 bases, and the sequence between their germline boundaries is 13 bases long. There are 14 amino acids in the CDR3, from cysteine to phenylalanine inclusive. The CDR3 DNA has 42 bases and is translated from base 1. Reading the germline V gene (reference sequence) gives CDR1 LGHDT and CDR2 YNNKEL. Only healthy Caucasian donors were included. What the authors observed across the whole study: Abundant cord blood beta clonotypes had fewer insertions, young adult naive repertoires showed a similar but weaker trend, and memory repertoires showed no such trend. Because the same donors could not be followed over many years, the conclusions depended on cross-sectional statistical analysis. Excess twin sharing in beta out-of-frame sequences was weaker because fewer shared sequences lowered the signal-to-noise ratio. Invariant T cells such as MAIT and iNKT could partly confound zero-insertion analyses, though diverse VJ usage argued against this for most clonotypes. In monozygotic twins, recombination models systematically underestimated out-of-frame TCR alpha sharing, but the models matched the sharing seen between unrelated individuals. Compared with coincidental sharing between unrelated individuals, out-of-frame TCR alpha sequences shared between twins showed an excess of sequences with low generation probability.

This clonotype appeared a few times. Its binding antigen is unknown. It has no much larger one-base neighbor in the sample; base qualities were not kept. Libraries were built with 5' RACE. This sample was sequenced with an Illumina HiSeq 2000. Template switching added a universal primer binding site, and the final cDNA carried a unique molecular identifier that allowed TCR cDNA molecules to be counted accurately. First-strand cDNA for TCR alpha and beta chains was synthesized from specific primers in the conserved constant-segment region. To control for contamination, every cDNA library was double barcoded, receiving both a SMART-Mk sample barcode and Illumina barcodes. TruSeq adapter sequences and Illumina sample barcodes were added in two successive PCR steps. TCR alpha and beta cDNA libraries were sequenced on the Illumina HiSeq platform with custom primers. The original methods were these. Raw reads were processed with MiGEC to extract unique molecular identifiers, and MiXCR was used to determine CDR3 positions. For each individual, recombination models were inferred using an EM algorithm with the repgenHMM and IGoR tools. The analysis of shared clonotypes was done with the tcR package in R, with sharing normalized by the product of cloneset sizes. Out-of-frame nonproductive sequences were analyzed to study raw recombination free of thymic and clonal selection effects. In-frame beta chains were kept once TCRdb had trimmed the public reads at Q25 with fastp and called clones with MiXCR. CDR3 protein sequences are deduplicated, and each keeps its most common genes and DNA. TCRdb, rather than the study authors, made the V and J calls. The sample table contains about 1.7 million distinct CDR3 sequences; only one count was recorded for about 30% of them. The ten largest clones add up to less than 0.35% of the sample.

The TCR was taken from a newborn girl in good health. The sequence is built from TRBV3-1 and TRBJ1-1; TRBD1 might be the D gene, on 6 matching bases. Material for sequencing was cord blood. For the CDR3, the sequence is CASSPFGGTTEAFF. The DNA reads TGTGCCAGCAGCCCCTTCGGGGGCACCACTGAAGCTTTCTTT.